These 27 T cell receptor beta chains came from one sample sequenced in a study of cytotoxic CD8 clonotypes in ibrutinib-treated CLL. This table comes from immunoSEQ multiplex PCR, and its TCRdb copy is limited to in-frame clones, with some not included. The sample holds some 130,000 clones, 70% to 80% seen once. This material consisted of PBMCs, taken after 24 months of ibrutinib treatment. These receptors originate from a human donor with chronic lymphocytic leukemia.

The table lists this clone with a count of one. V gene TRBV28 combines with J gene TRBJ1-5; maybe TRBD1 (6 bases). This CDR3 comprises 16 residues. Germline-derived CDR1 and CDR2 are MDHEN and SYDVKM. V was cut by 7 bases and J by 3 bases, with 19 bases left in between. In DNA, the CDR3 is TGTGCCAGCACCCTCCTCGCAGGGGACCTCAATCAGCCCCAGCATTTT. It is translated as CASTLLAGDLNQPQHF. The full variable domain, with the rest looked up from reference TRBV28 and TRBJ1-5, is DVKVTQSSRYLVKRTGEKVFLECVQDMDHENMFWYRQDPGLGLRLIYFSYDVKMKEKGDIPEGYSVSREKKERFSLILESASTNQTSMYLCASTLLAGDLNQPQHFGDGTRLSIL.

V is TRBV28 and J is TRBJ2-1, with D possibly TRBD1 on 6 matching bases. The CDR3 contains 15 residues. Trimming shortened V by 2 bases and J by 9 bases, and 17 bases separated the two germline ends. Germline V lookup: CDR1 MDHEN, CDR2 SYDVKM. Written as DNA, the CDR3 is TGTGCCAGCAGTTTACTGACCCAACAGGGCGGTGAGCAGTTCTTC. This sequence encodes CASSLLTQQGGEQFF. The full variable domain, completed using reference TRBV28 and TRBJ2-1, is DVKVTQSSRYLVKRTGEKVFLECVQDMDHENMFWYRQDPGLGLRLIYFSYDVKMKEKGDIPEGYSVSREKKERFSLILESASTNQTSMYLCASSLLTQQGGEQFFGPGTRLTVL.

CDR3 region: CASSLQGQGANTEAFF. The CDR3 DNA reads as TGTGCCAGCAGCCTCCAAGGGCAGGGGGCCAACACTGAAGCTTTCTTT. The chain has TRBV14 and TRBJ1-1; 8 bases are a match to TRBD1. The CDR3 contains 16 residues. Unmatched junction bases numbered 9, after V lost 4 bases and J lost 2 bases. Germline CDR1 is SGHDN and CDR2 is FVKESK.

This clone came up many times. The J gene is TRBJ2-7, the V gene TRBV7-2, with TRBD1 as a possible D gene (5 bases). The CDR3 spans 13 residues. Trimming cost V 5 bases and J 6 bases, with 14 bases left between them. Germline V lookup: CDR1 SGHTA, CDR2 FQGNSA. CDR3 amino acids: CASSHRSPPEQYF. CDR3 bases: TGTGCCAGCAGCCACAGGTCACCTCCCGAGCAGTACTTC.

This clone showed up just a few times. The chain employs TRBV18 and TRBJ2-7; D is uncertain. V shed 3 bases and J shed 4 bases, with 10 bases lying between them. CDR3 length: 13 amino acids. The germline gives CDR1 KGHSH, CDR2 LQKENI. CDR3 nucleotide sequence: TGTGCCAGCTCACCCGGTGGGTGGTACGAGCAGTACTTC. Its translation is CASSPGGWYEQYF.

The V gene is TRBV6-6, the J gene TRBJ1-2; 7 bases line up with TRBD1. CDR3 length: 15 residues. V lost 0 bases to trimming and J lost 4 bases; unmatched junction nucleotides: 5. Germline loops: CDR1 MNHNY, CDR2 SVGAGI (reference sequence). CDR3: CASSYSTGFLYGYTF. In DNA form, the CDR3 reads TGTGCCAGCAGTTACTCGACAGGGTTCCTCTATGGCTACACCTTC.

This chain uses TRBV2 with TRBJ1-1; D is ambiguous. This CDR3 is built from 13 residues. V was trimmed by 2 bases and J by 1 base, leaving 5 bases between them. From germline, CDR1 is SNHLY and CDR2 FYNNEI. The CDR3 reads CASSEMANTEAFF. As DNA, the CDR3 is TGTGCCAGCAGTGAAATGGCGAACACTGAAGCTTTCTTT.

The rearrangement joins TRBV6-6 to TRBJ2-7; 7 bases fit TRBD1. CDR1 MNHNY and CDR2 SVGAGI come from the germline V gene (reference sequence). Trimming cost V 0 bases and J 4 bases; bases outside gene matches: 6. This CDR3 is 15 amino acids long. In DNA form, the CDR3 reads TGTGCCAGCAGTTACTCCTCCGGGACAGTTTACGAGCAGTACTTC. It specifies CASSYSSGTVYEQYF.

V is TRBV7-9 and J is TRBJ2-7; 11 nucleotides align to TRBD2. V shed 3 bases and J 8 bases; nucleotides not matched to a gene: 3. CDR1 SEHNR and CDR2 FQNEAQ come from the germline V gene (reference sequence). The CDR3 consists of 13 residues. CDR3 protein: CASSFGTSGKQYF. In DNA form, the CDR3 reads TGTGCCAGCAGCTTTGGGACTAGCGGCAAGCAGTACTTC. The full variable domain, its missing parts supplied by reference TRBV7-9 and TRBJ2-7, is DTGVSQNPRHKITKRGQNVTFRCDPISEHNRLYWYRQTLGQGPEFLTYFQNEAQLEKSRLLSDRFSAERPKGSFSTLEIQRTEQGDSAMYLCASSFGTSGKQYFGPGTRLTVT.

This chain links TRBV2 with TRBJ1-6; D may be TRBD1 (5 bases). CDR1 is SNHLY and CDR2 is FYNNEI in the germline V gene. CDR3 length equals 16 residues. V was clipped by 4 bases and J by 5 bases, with 15 bases between them. The CDR3 bases are TGTGCCAGCAGTGTTGGGCCGGCGGGGGATAATTCACCCCTCCACTTT. This gives the protein CASSVGPAGDNSPLHF.

The chain couples TRBV25-1 to TRBJ1-2, with 7 bases matching TRBD1. V trimming: 8 bases; J trimming: 2 bases; junction bases outside the gene matches: 5. The germline V gene encodes CDR1 MGHDK and CDR2 SYGVNS. This CDR3 has 13 amino acids. CDR3 in amino acids: CASSKGANYGYTF. CDR3 nucleotides: TGTGCCAGCTCAAAGGGGGCAAACTATGGCTACACCTTC.

V usage is TRBV19 and J usage is TRBJ2-3, with D maybe TRBD2 (5 bases). Germline CDR1 is LNHDA and CDR2 is SQIVND (reference sequence). This CDR3 is 15 amino acids long. The V end was cut by 3 bases, the J end by 4 bases, with 14 bases between. DNA for the CDR3: TGTGCCAGTAGTATGGCGGGCTCTGTCGCAGATACGCAGTATTTT. Protein sequence: CASSMAGSVADTQYF. The entire variable domain, with the rest obtained from reference TRBV19 and TRBJ2-3, is as follows: DGGITQSPKYLFRKEGQNVTLSCEQNLNHDAMYWYRQDPGQGLRLIYYSQIVNDFQKGDIAEGYSVSREKKESFPLTVTSAQKNPTAFYLCASSMAGSVADTQYFGPGTRLTVL.

The gene calls are TRBV5-8 and TRBJ2-4; 7 bases are a match to TRBD2. The CDR3 sequence is 14 residues long. Losses at the gene ends were 0 bases for V and 9 bases for J; bases not matched to a gene: 6. Looked up from germline, CDR1 is SGHTS and CDR2 is YDEGEE. The CDR3 here is CASSLGLGEGIQYF. CDR3 nucleotides: TGTGCCAGCAGCTTGGGACTAGGGGAGGGCATTCAGTACTTC.

V usage is TRBV6-6 and J usage is TRBJ1-2, with D tentatively TRBD1 (5 bases). Germline V CDR1 and CDR2: MNHNY, SVGAGI (reference sequence). Trimming stripped 5 bases from V and 4 bases from J, with 14 bases between. CDR3 length equals 14 residues. CDR3 loop: CASSTQGGTYGYTF. CDR3 sequence (DNA): TGTGCCAGCAGTACCCAGGGCGGAACCTATGGCTACACCTTC.

The chain has TRBV28 and TRBJ1-2; TRBD1 matches at 7 bases. This CDR3 contains 14 residues. Per germline, CDR1 MDHEN and CDR2 SYDVKM. The junction had 8 bases not matched to a gene; V was cut back by 7 bases and J by 3 bases. This CDR3 is CASTTQGVYYGYTF. In DNA form, the CDR3 reads TGTGCCAGCACCACTCAGGGGGTCTACTATGGCTACACCTTC.

This clone has just a few counts. J is TRBJ2-1 and V is TRBV9; D is possibly TRBD1 or TRBD2 (5 bases each). Trimming removed 0 bases from V and 0 bases from J, with 13 bases in between. From germline, CDR1 is SGDLS and CDR2 YYNGEE. CDR3 length equals 17 residues. In DNA, the CDR3 is TGTGCCAGCAGCGTAGGGGGCCTAGCCTACTCCTACAATGAGCAGTTCTTC. Its translation is CASSVGGLAYSYNEQFF.

The sample holds one count of this clone. This rearrangement joins TRBV19 to TRBJ2-3, with 7 bases that match TRBD1. The CDR3 consists of 13 residues. The V segment lost 7 bases and the J segment 4 bases; nucleotides outside the gene matches: 5. CDR1 is LNHDA, CDR2 SQIVND, per germline (reference sequence). CDR3 in DNA: TGTGCCAGTACCCCTGGACAGGCAGATACGCAGTATTTT. Residues: CASTPGQADTQYF.

Only one count was recorded for this clone. This sequence joins TRBV5-5 and TRBJ2-2, with D hard to call. CDR3 size: 14 residues. Trimming pared 3 bases from V and 7 bases from J, leaving 13 bases between. Germline V lookup: CDR1 SGHKS, CDR2 YYEKEE (reference sequence). The CDR3 DNA is TGTGCCAGCAGCTACGACCCCGGATTCGGGGAGCTGTTTTTT. This codes for CASSYDPGFGELFF.

The chain recombines TRBV6-5 with TRBJ1-2; D is perhaps TRBD1 (6 bases). V was cut by 0 bases and J by 6 bases, with 11 bases left in between. CDR1 and CDR2 (germline): MNHEY, SVGAGI. This CDR3 has 14 residues. The CDR3 bases are TGTGCCAGCAGTTACTCCCACAGGGTGAATGGCTACACCTTC. This sequence encodes CASSYSHRVNGYTF.

The sample holds many counts of this clone. The chain has TRBV5-1 and TRBJ1-3, with D unresolved. The CDR3 has 14 residues. Germline V gene data show CDR1 as SGHRS and CDR2 as YFSETQ. V lost 4 bases to trimming and J lost 4 bases, with 12 bases between them. CDR3 sequence: CASSPGTPGNTIYF. The CDR3 DNA reads TGCGCCAGCAGCCCCGGAACACCCGGAAACACCATATATTTT. The full variable domain, rest sourced from reference TRBV5-1 and TRBJ1-3, is KAGVTQTPRYLIKTRGQQVTLSCSPISGHRSVSWYQQTPGQGLQFLFEYFSETQRNKGNFPGRFSGRQFSNSRSEMNVSTLELGDSALYLCASSPGTPGNTIYFGEGSWLTVV.

The chain is built from TRBV28 and TRBJ2-3; D is uncertain. This CDR3 has 13 amino acids. V lost 6 bases, J lost 2 bases, and 9 bases lay in between. Germline V gene sequence: CDR1 MDHEN, CDR2 SYDVKM. CDR3 bases: TGTGCCAGCAGCTCCCCAGCCACAGATACGCAGTATTTT. It encodes CASSSPATDTQYF.

V is TRBV4-2 and J is TRBJ1-4; D gene unclear. Per germline, CDR1 LGHNA and CDR2 YNFKEQ. V was pared by 10 bases and J by 8 bases, with 17 bases between. The CDR3 consists of 13 residues. The CDR3 protein is CATAGPGREKLFF. The CDR3 DNA is TGTGCCACCGCGGGCCCCGGTCGGGAAAAACTGTTTTTT.

This clone was seen a few times. The chain carries TRBV6-1 and TRBJ1-5, with 8 bases matching TRBD1. V lost 5 bases to trimming and J lost 6 bases; unmatched junction nucleotides: 3. The CDR3 is made up of 13 amino acids. CDR1 MNHNS and CDR2 SASEGT come from the germline V gene. The chain's CDR3 is CASSPDRAQPQHF. CDR3 sequence (DNA): TGTGCCAGCAGTCCGGACAGGGCTCAGCCCCAGCATTTT.

The CDR3 coding sequence is TGTGCCAGCGTCGCCAACTACGAGCAGTACTTC. The encoded protein is CASVANYEQYF. The chain combines TRBV28 with TRBJ2-7; D gene uncertain. The CDR3 is 11 residues long. The germline CDR1 and CDR2 sequences are MDHEN and SYDVKM. V was pared by 8 bases and J by 3 bases, with 8 bases between. The entire variable domain, with the rest obtained from reference TRBV28 and TRBJ2-7, is as follows: DVKVTQSSRYLVKRTGEKVFLECVQDMDHENMFWYRQDPGLGLRLIYFSYDVKMKEKGDIPEGYSVSREKKERFSLILESASTNQTSMYLCASVANYEQYFGPGTRLTVT.

This clone was seen a handful of times. The rearrangement joins TRBV2 to TRBJ1-4, with D hard to call. Germline assignment: CDR1 SNHLY and CDR2 FYNNEI. Trimming took off 3 bases at V and 9 bases at J, with 14 bases between the two ends. There are 14 residues in the CDR3. CDR3 region: CASSELPSLQKLFF. CDR3 bases: TGTGCCAGCAGTGAGTTGCCCAGCCTCCAAAAACTGTTTTTT.

The chain carries TRBV7-9 and TRBJ1-1; D perhaps matches TRBD1 (6 bases). CDR3 length equals 12 residues. With 6 bases removed from V and 5 bases from J, the gap between germline ends came to 10 bases. CDR1 is SEHNR and CDR2 is FQNEAQ in the germline V gene (reference sequence). CDR3: CASRHTGTEAFF. The CDR3 DNA sequence: TGTGCCAGCAGGCACACAGGGACTGAAGCTTTCTTT.

In this sample, this clone turned up once. The chain recombines TRBV9 with TRBJ1-3; D gene ambiguous. The CDR3 loop spans 14 amino acids. CDR1 is SGDLS, CDR2 YYNGEE, per germline. The ends were cut back, 4 bases at V and 3 bases at J, with 11 bases in the middle. The CDR3 is CASSPGGGGNTIYF. In DNA, the CDR3 is TGTGCCAGCAGCCCGGGAGGCGGTGGAAACACCATATATTTT.